Shown below are 29 T cell receptor beta chains from a single sample sequenced in a study of beta chain features in type 1 diabetes. Findings and limits, study-wide: Patients with Type 1 diabetes showed moderately but significantly shorter TCRB CDR3s in all four CD4+ subsets.

Their target antigens are unknown. Expressed TCRB transcripts were sequenced, since all the RNA that had been isolated was reverse transcribed. Only in-frame clones appear in the TCRdb table, and some are missing; sequencing was by immunoSEQ multiplex PCR. Seen here are about 53,000 clones, 55% to 80% observed once, and the top ten hold approximately 0.29%. The sample consisted of stem cell memory CD4+ T cells from blood. These receptors all stem from a woman aged 25 to 39 with type 1 diabetes.

The chain carries TRBV7-6 and TRBJ1-2; D possibly corresponds to TRBD1 (6 bases). V lost 1 base and J lost 10, with 16 bases in between. Germline values: CDR1 SGHVS, CDR2 FNYEAQ. This CDR3 is 14 amino acids long. CDR3 in DNA: TGTGCCAGCAGCTTAGAGCTACAGGGTGTAGACTACACCTTC. The encoded protein is CASSLELQGVDYTF. The variable domain in full, with the rest retrieved from reference TRBV7-6 and TRBJ1-2, is GAGVSQSPRYKVTKRGQDVALRCDPISGHVSLYWYRQALGQGPEFLTYFNYEAQQDKSGLPNDRFSAERPEGSISTLTIQRTEQRDSAMYRCASSLELQGVDYTFGSGTRLTVV.

The V gene is TRBV2, the J gene TRBJ1-1; tentatively, D is TRBD1 (5 bases). This CDR3 is built from 17 residues. Trimming took 1 base from V and 5 from J, leaving 20 bases between them. Germline values: CDR1 SNHLY, CDR2 FYNNEI. CDR3 residues: CASSEGNPGGRWTEAFF. For the CDR3, the DNA is TGTGCCAGCAGTGAAGGCAACCCCGGGGGAAGGTGGACTGAAGCTTTCTTT.

This chain links TRBV28 with TRBJ2-5; 10 bases are a match to TRBD1. V shed 8 bases and J 5 bases; nucleotides not matched to a gene: 17. The germline V gene encodes CDR1 MDHEN and CDR2 SYDVKM. The length of the CDR3 is 17 residues. The CDR3 DNA sequence: TGTGCCAGCGGACTGGCCCCGGGACAGGGGATCGCGGAGACCCAGTACTTC. It codes for CASGLAPGQGIAETQYF.

V gene TRBV19 combines with J gene TRBJ1-1; a weak D match, TRBD1 (5 bases). Germline assignment: CDR1 LNHDA and CDR2 SQIVND (reference sequence). This CDR3 is built from 11 residues. The CDR3 DNA reads as TGTTTCTCTACAGGGAACACTGAAGCTTTCTTT. It codes for CFSTGNTEAFF.

The table lists this clone with a few counts. The V call is TRBV29-1, the J call TRBJ1-1; D unresolved. Trimming cost V 6 bases and J 1 base, with 9 bases left between them. The germline V gene has CDR1 SQVTM and CDR2 ANQGSEA. The CDR3 contains 12 residues. The CDR3 nucleotides are TGCAGCGTCCGAGTCCCGAACACTGAAGCTTTCTTT. Encoded protein: CSVRVPNTEAFF.

This clone was found a few times. The chain uses TRBV5-1 and TRBJ2-3; 9 bases are shared with TRBD2. The CDR3 length is 17 residues. In germline, CDR1 is SGHRS, CDR2 YFSETQ. V dropped 4 bases and J dropped 0; count of bases not matched to a gene: 9. The CDR3 is CASSPTSGGSSTDTQYF. As DNA, the CDR3 is TGCGCCAGCAGCCCGACTAGCGGAGGATCTAGCACAGATACGCAGTATTTT.

This clone was detected once. The CDR3 DNA reads as TGTGCCAGCAAATATAGCAATCAGCCCCAGCATTTT. Protein product: CASKYSNQPQHF. This chain joins TRBV6-1 and TRBJ1-5; D not resolved. Germline lookup yields CDR1 MNHNS and CDR2 SASEGT. The CDR3 consists of 12 residues. The ends were cut back, 7 bases at V and 0 bases at J, with 4 bases in the middle.

This rearrangement joins TRBV4-2 to TRBJ2-7; D possibly corresponds to TRBD1 (6 bases). The CDR3 contains 15 residues. Germline CDR1 reads LGHNA; CDR2 reads YNFKEQ. V dropped 4 bases and J dropped 3 bases, with 16 bases sitting between them. CDR3 nucleotides: TGTGCCAGCAGCCCAAACCCCCAGGGGAACTACGAGCAGTACTTC. Translation: CASSPNPQGNYEQYF.

The V and J genes are TRBV5-4 and TRBJ2-5, with TRBD1 matching over 11 bases. From germline, CDR1 is SGHNT and CDR2 YYREEE (reference sequence). Unmatched junction bases numbered 6, after V lost 4 bases and J lost 4 bases. The CDR3 consists of 15 residues. This chain's CDR3 is CASSKGQGVGETQYF. CDR3 coding DNA: TGTGCCAGCAGCAAGGGACAGGGGGTTGGAGAGACCCAGTACTTC.

This clone was seen a few times. The chain joins TRBV4-1 to TRBJ2-4; D remains ambiguous. The germline V gene encodes CDR1 MGHRA and CDR2 YSYEKL. V dropped 1 base and J dropped 0 bases, with 13 bases sitting between them. The CDR3 is made up of 17 amino acids. The CDR3 DNA reads TGCGCCAGCAGCCAAGTTATGGCAGGCCTAGCCAAAAACATTCAGTACTTC. Amino acid sequence: CASSQVMAGLAKNIQYF.

The chain couples TRBV4-1 to TRBJ2-3, with 10 bases matching TRBD2. Trimming took 4 bases from V and 1 from J; bases not matched to a gene: 14. CDR3 length: 19 residues. Per germline, CDR1 MGHRA and CDR2 YSYEKL. CDR3 region: CASSRLPGSGRAGTDTQYF. The CDR3 DNA is TGCGCCAGCAGCCGCCTACCTGGGAGCGGGAGGGCCGGCACAGATACGCAGTATTTT.

V gene TRBV30 combines with J gene TRBJ2-1, with a possible D match to TRBD1 (5 bases). The CDR3 runs 12 residues. Looked up from germline, CDR1 is GTSNPN and CDR2 is SVGIG (reference sequence). Trimming shortened V by 3 bases and J by 9 bases, and 12 bases separated the two germline ends. DNA for the CDR3: TGTGCCTGGAGCGGGCCAGGGCTTGAGCAGTTCTTC. It yields the protein CAWSGPGLEQFF.

The gene calls are TRBV28 and TRBJ2-7; 7 bases align to TRBD1. J gave up 0 bases and V 5 bases, and 7 bases lay outside the gene matches. Germline CDR1 reads MDHEN; CDR2 reads SYDVKM. This CDR3 spans 15 amino acids. The DNA of the CDR3 is TGTGCCAGCAGTCAGCCCGGGACAGCCTCCTACGAGCAGTACTTC. Protein sequence: CASSQPGTASYEQYF. The full variable domain, in which reference TRBV28 and TRBJ2-7 provide the parts outside the CDR3, is DVKVTQSSRYLVKRTGEKVFLECVQDMDHENMFWYRQDPGLGLRLIYFSYDVKMKEKGDIPEGYSVSREKKERFSLILESASTNQTSMYLCASSQPGTASYEQYFGPGTRLTVT.

The genes are TRBV4-2 and TRBJ2-2, with a weak D call TRBD1 (6 bases). The V and J ends lost 3 bases and 5 bases respectively, with 16 bases between them. The CDR3 contains 16 residues. Germline values: CDR1 LGHNA, CDR2 YNFKEQ. The CDR3 sequence is CASSHPEARGTGELFF. The CDR3 region has the DNA TGTGCCAGCAGCCATCCGGAGGCGAGGGGGACCGGGGAGCTGTTTTTT.

The rearrangement joins TRBV7-9 to TRBJ2-7, with a weak D call TRBD1 (6 bases). The CDR3 has 12 residues. Germline CDR1 is SEHNR and CDR2 is FQNEAQ (reference sequence). V lost 4 bases and J lost 6, with 10 bases in between. The chain's CDR3 is CASSSTGFEQYF. In DNA, the CDR3 is TGTGCCAGCAGCTCAACAGGGTTCGAGCAGTACTTC. The complete variable domain, with remaining parts taken from reference TRBV7-9 and TRBJ2-7, reads DTGVSQNPRHKITKRGQNVTFRCDPISEHNRLYWYRQTLGQGPEFLTYFQNEAQLEKSRLLSDRFSAERPKGSFSTLEIQRTEQGDSAMYLCASSSTGFEQYFGPGTRLTVT.

This clone came up once. The chain uses TRBV5-1 and TRBJ2-1; 11 bases are a match to TRBD2. The junction had 3 bases not matched to a gene; V was cut back by 1 base and J by 3 bases. Looked up from germline, CDR1 is SGHRS and CDR2 is YFSETQ. This CDR3 is 16 amino acids long. The CDR3 bases are TGCGCCAGCAGCTTGTCACTAGCGGGAGACTACAATGAGCAGTTCTTC. Its protein product is CASSLSLAGDYNEQFF.

The rearrangement joins TRBV7-4 to TRBJ2-5; no reliable D call. With 2 bases removed from V and 5 bases from J, the gap between germline ends came to 12 bases. CDR1 SGHVT and CDR2 SQSDAQ come from the germline V gene. The CDR3 has 14 residues. The CDR3 nucleotides read TGTGCCAGCAGCTTAAACGTTAGCTGGGAGACCCAGTACTTC. It codes for CASSLNVSWETQYF.

This clone came up once. The rearrangement uses TRBV5-1 and TRBJ2-3; TRBD2 aligns across 7 bases. Trimming removed 3 bases from V and 2 bases from J; junction bases left unmatched: 12. The CDR3 extends over 17 amino acids. The germline gives CDR1 SGHRS, CDR2 YFSETQ. The CDR3 sequence is CASSYRMAGAATDTQYF. In DNA form, the CDR3 reads TGCGCCAGCAGCTATCGAATGGCGGGAGCCGCCACAGATACGCAGTATTTT.

The chain combines TRBV20-1 with TRBJ2-3; TRBD2 is a possible D gene (5 bases). Germline lookup yields CDR1 DFQATT and CDR2 SNEGSKA (reference sequence). This CDR3 is built from 10 residues. V shed 6 bases and J shed 11 bases, with 12 bases lying between them. The CDR3 DNA reads as TGCAGTGCAGTACTAGAAAGGCAGTATTTT. It encodes CSAVLERQYF.

The chain uses TRBV5-6 and TRBJ2-7, with D possibly TRBD2 on 6 matching bases. Per germline, CDR1 SGHDT and CDR2 YYEEEE. Trimming left V 0 bases short and J 2 bases short, with 9 bases between. The CDR3 contains 14 residues. The CDR3 spells CASSLVGGTYEQYF. For the CDR3, the DNA is TGTGCCAGCAGCTTGGTGGGAGGAACCTACGAGCAGTACTTC. Looking up the rest from reference TRBV5-6 and TRBJ2-7 gives the full variable domain: DAGVTQSPTHLIKTRGQQVTLRCSPKSGHDTVSWYQQALGQGPQFIFQYYEEEERQRGNFPDRFSGHQFPNYSSELNVNALLLGDSALYLCASSLVGGTYEQYFGPGTRLTVT.

This clone has a single count. This chain connects TRBV18 to TRBJ1-5; 7 positions match TRBD1. CDR1 is KGHSH and CDR2 is LQKENI in the germline V gene. Trimming removed 3 bases from V and 3 bases from J; junction bases left unmatched: 11. This CDR3 has 17 residues. Here the CDR3 reads CASSPTGVQSINQPQHF. In DNA, the CDR3 is TGTGCCAGCTCACCTACAGGGGTTCAAAGTATCAATCAGCCCCAGCATTTT.

The V gene is TRBV7-3, the J gene TRBJ2-1, with 7 nucleotides matching TRBD1. The germline V gene encodes CDR1 SGHTA and CDR2 FQGTGA. V gave up 2 bases and J gave up 2 bases; unmatched junction bases: 3. This CDR3 is built from 15 residues. In DNA form, the CDR3 reads TGTGCCAGCAGCTTAGACGGACAGGCCTACAATGAGCAGTTCTTC. As protein: CASSLDGQAYNEQFF.

The chain combines TRBV6-5 with TRBJ1-3; D is unresolved. CDR3 length: 15 amino acids. V was shortened by 0 bases and J by 3 bases, with 9 bases between the two germline ends. Looked up from germline, CDR1 is MNHEY and CDR2 is SVGAGI. CDR3 loop: CASSYSRAIGNTIYF. The CDR3 nucleotides read TGTGCCAGCAGTTACTCGAGGGCTATTGGAAACACCATATATTTT.

The chain recombines TRBV10-2 with TRBJ2-7; 10 positions agree with TRBD1. Germline CDR1 and CDR2: WSHSY and SAAADI. Germline trimming cut 10 bases from V and 3 bases from J; bases unmatched to any gene: 3. The CDR3 sequence is 12 residues long. The CDR3 reads CAIRTGGYEQYF. The DNA of the CDR3 is TGCGCCATCAGGACAGGGGGCTACGAGCAGTACTTC.

The chain links TRBV9 to TRBJ2-2; D is unresolved. Germline assignment: CDR1 SGDLS and CDR2 YYNGEE. There are 17 residues in the CDR3. The ends were cut back, 0 bases at V and 3 bases at J, with 15 bases in the middle. CDR3 in amino acids: CASSVGNGQVDTGELFF. The DNA of the CDR3 is TGTGCCAGCAGCGTAGGTAATGGTCAGGTGGACACCGGGGAGCTGTTTTTT.

Concerning this clone: Other DNA sequences in the sample encode the same CDR3. The genes are TRBV27 and TRBJ2-7, with D perhaps TRBD1 (5 bases). Trimming left V 3 bases short and J 1 base short, with 7 bases between. Germline assignment: CDR1 MNHEY and CDR2 SMNVEV (reference sequence). This CDR3 is built from 13 residues. CDR3 DNA: TGTGCCAGCAGTTTGCAGGGATCCTACGAGCAGTACTTC. Translating gives CASSLQGSYEQYF.

The sample holds one count of this clone. The rearrangement uses TRBV5-4 and TRBJ2-5, with D possibly being TRBD2 (5 bases). V was shortened by 2 bases and J by 2 bases, with 7 bases between the two germline ends. CDR1 is SGHNT and CDR2 is YYREEE in the germline V gene (reference sequence). The CDR3 is made up of 13 amino acids. This chain's CDR3 is CASSLRDQETQYF. In DNA form, the CDR3 reads TGTGCCAGCAGCTTACGGGATCAAGAGACCCAGTACTTC.

This clone was seen only a few times. The rearrangement joins TRBV30 to TRBJ2-1, with 7 bases that match TRBD2. This CDR3 is 14 amino acids long. After removal of 3 bases from V and 4 bases from J, the junction contained 6 bases not matched to a gene. Germline V CDR1 and CDR2: GTSNPN, SVGIG (reference sequence). The CDR3 DNA reads TGTGCCTGGAGCAGAACTAGCGAGTACAATGAGCAGTTCTTC. Its translation is CAWSRTSEYNEQFF.

This chain connects TRBV4-2 to TRBJ2-5, with TRBD2 identical over 11 bases. Trimming at V came to 0 bases and at J to 4 bases, leaving 7 bases not matched to a gene. The CDR3 sequence is 17 residues long. Germline loops: CDR1 LGHNA, CDR2 YNFKEQ. CDR3 nucleotide sequence: TGTGCCAGCAGCCAAGATAATGCTCTAGCGGGAGGAGAGACCCAGTACTTC. Protein sequence: CASSQDNALAGGETQYF.